This T cell receptor (beta chain) is drawn from a study of cytomegalovirus exposure and HLA in healthy donors. Overall study findings and caveats: In a later analysis, productive TCRs from donors in an Asian-associated ancestry cluster reportedly carried fewer N-insertions than the cohort mean.

Germline CDR1 reads SNHLY; CDR2 reads FYNNEI. V lost 2 bases to trimming and J lost 3 bases, with 14 bases between them. The CDR3 runs to 16 residues. A word on this clone: Antigen unknown.

In the PCR, 60 Vbeta and 13 Jbeta primers were used. Produced via immunoSEQ multiplex PCR; TCRdb's table is partial and in-frame only. In the table there are under 200,000 clones, roughly 75% of which are singletons. Sequencing used PBMCs. This sequence joins TRBV2 and TRBJ1-5; tentatively, D is TRBD1 (6 bases). This receptor was obtained from a woman aged 45 to 65 in good health and CMV-seropositive. The chain's CDR3 is CASSESRTASNQPQHF. The DNA for the CDR3 is TGTGCCAGCAGTGAATCCCGGACAGCTTCCAATCAGCCCCAGCATTTT. The variable domain in full, with the rest retrieved from reference TRBV2 and TRBJ1-5, is EPEVTQTPSHQVTQMGQEVILRCVPISNHLYFYWYRQILGQKVEFLVSFYNNEISEKSEIFDDQFSVERPDGSNFTLKIRSTKLEDSAMYFCASSESRTASNQPQHFGDGTRLSIL.